This T cell receptor (beta chain) is drawn from a study of CD4 and CD8 cells across lung adenocarcinoma regions. CDR1 and CDR2 from the germline V gene are MNHEY and SMNVEV (reference sequence). Trimming shortened V by 4 bases and J by 2 bases, and 2 bases separated the two germline ends. This CDR3 is 11 amino acids long. Via MiXCR, TCRdb re-called the PCR reads, giving one row per CDR3 protein. The sample lists approximately 10,000 distinct CDR3 sequences, approximately 50% seen once, with about 88% in the top ten. Localized lung adenocarcinoma, a non-small cell lung cancer, affected the donors. This receptor was obtained from a male donor with lung adenocarcinoma. The CD4 and CD8 labels of this study may be unreliable. This rearrangement joins TRBV27 to TRBJ2-5; D is unclear. The sample taken for sequencing was CD8+ T cells from the margin of a lung tumor. The CDR3 sequence: CASSSQETQYF. DNA for the CDR3: TGTGCCAGCAGTTCGCAAGAGACCCAGTACTTC.